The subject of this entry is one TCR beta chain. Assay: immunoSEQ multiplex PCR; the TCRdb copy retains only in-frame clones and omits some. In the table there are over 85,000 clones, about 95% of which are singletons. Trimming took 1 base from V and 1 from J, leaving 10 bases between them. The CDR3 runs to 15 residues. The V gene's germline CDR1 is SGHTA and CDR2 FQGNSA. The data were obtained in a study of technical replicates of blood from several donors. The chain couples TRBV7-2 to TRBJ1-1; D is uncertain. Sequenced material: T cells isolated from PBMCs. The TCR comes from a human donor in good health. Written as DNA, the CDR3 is TGTGCCAGCAGCTTAGGTGGCCCTCCGAACACTGAAGCTTTCTTT. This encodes CASSLGGPPNTEAFF.